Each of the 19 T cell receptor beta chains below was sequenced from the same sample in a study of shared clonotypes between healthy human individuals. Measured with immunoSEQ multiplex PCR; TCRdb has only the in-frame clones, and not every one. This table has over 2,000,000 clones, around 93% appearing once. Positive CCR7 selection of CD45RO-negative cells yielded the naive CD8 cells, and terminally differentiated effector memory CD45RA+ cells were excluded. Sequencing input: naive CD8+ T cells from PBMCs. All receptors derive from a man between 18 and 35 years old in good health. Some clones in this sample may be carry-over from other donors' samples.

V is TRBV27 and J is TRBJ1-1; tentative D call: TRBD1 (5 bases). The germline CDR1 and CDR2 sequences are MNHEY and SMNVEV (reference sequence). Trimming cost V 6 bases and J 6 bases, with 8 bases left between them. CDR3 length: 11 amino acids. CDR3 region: CASRWGAEAFF. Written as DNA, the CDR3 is TGTGCCAGCAGGTGGGGGGCTGAAGCTTTCTTT.

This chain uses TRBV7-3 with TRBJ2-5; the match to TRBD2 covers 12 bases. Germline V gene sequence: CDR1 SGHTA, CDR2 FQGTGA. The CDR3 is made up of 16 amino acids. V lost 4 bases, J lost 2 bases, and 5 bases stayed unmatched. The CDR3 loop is CASSSGLAGIQETQYF. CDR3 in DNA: TGTGCCAGCAGCTCCGGACTAGCGGGGATACAAGAGACCCAGTACTTC. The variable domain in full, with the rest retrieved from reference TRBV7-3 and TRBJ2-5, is GAGVSQTPSNKVTEKGKYVELRCDPISGHTALYWYRQSLGQGPEFLIYFQGTGAADDSGLPNDRFFAVRPEGSVSTLKIQRTERGDSAVYLCASSSGLAGIQETQYFGPGTRLLVL.

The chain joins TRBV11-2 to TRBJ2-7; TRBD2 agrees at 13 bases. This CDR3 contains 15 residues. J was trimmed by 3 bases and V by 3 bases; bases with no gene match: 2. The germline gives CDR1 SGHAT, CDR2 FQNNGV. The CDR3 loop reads CASSLTSGRYYEQYF. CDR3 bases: TGTGCCAGCAGCTTGACTAGCGGGAGGTACTACGAGCAGTACTTC.

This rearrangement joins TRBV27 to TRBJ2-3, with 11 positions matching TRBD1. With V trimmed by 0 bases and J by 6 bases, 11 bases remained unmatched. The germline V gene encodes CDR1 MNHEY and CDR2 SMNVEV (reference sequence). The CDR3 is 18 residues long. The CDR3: CASSLSPGTGGSSDTQYF. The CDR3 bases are TGTGCCAGCAGTTTATCTCCCGGGACAGGGGGTTCCAGCGATACGCAGTATTTT.

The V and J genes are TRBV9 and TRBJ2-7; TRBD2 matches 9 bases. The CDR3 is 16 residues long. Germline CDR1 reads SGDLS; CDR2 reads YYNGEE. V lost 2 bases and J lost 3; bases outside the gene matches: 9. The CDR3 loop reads CASSVGPGTSIYEQYF. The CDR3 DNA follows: TGTGCCAGCAGCGTTGGCCCCGGGACTAGCATCTACGAGCAGTACTTC.

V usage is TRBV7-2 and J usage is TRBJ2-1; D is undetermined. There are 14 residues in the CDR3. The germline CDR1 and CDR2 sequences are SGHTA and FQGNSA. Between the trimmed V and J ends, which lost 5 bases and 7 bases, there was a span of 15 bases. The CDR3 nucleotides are TGTGCCAGCAGCCTTTCGCGAGTCCTTAATGAGCAGTTCTTC. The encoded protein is CASSLSRVLNEQFF.

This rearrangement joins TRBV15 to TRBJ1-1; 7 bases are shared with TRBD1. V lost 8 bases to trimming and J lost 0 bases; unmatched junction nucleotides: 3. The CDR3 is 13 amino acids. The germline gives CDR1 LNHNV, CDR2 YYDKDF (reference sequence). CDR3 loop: CATHRGMNTEAFF. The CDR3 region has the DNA TGTGCCACCCACAGGGGAATGAACACTGAAGCTTTCTTT.

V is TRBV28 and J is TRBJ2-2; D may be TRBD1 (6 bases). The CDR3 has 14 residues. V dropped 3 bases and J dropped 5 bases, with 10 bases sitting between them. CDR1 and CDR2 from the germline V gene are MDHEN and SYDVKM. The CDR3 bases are TGTGCCAGCAGTTTTACAGGGAGAACCGGGGAGCTGTTTTTT. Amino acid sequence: CASSFTGRTGELFF.

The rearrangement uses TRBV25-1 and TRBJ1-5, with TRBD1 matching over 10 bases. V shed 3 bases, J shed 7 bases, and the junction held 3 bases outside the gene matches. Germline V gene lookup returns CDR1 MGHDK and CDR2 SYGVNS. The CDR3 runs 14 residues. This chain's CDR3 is CASSETGGRQPQHF. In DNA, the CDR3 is TGTGCCAGCAGTGAGACAGGGGGCCGGCAGCCCCAGCATTTT.

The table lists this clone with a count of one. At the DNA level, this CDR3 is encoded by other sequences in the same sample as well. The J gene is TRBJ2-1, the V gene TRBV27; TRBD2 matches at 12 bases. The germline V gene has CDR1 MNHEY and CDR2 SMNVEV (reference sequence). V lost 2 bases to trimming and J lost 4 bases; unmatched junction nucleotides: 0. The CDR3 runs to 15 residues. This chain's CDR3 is CASSLGLAGYNEQFF. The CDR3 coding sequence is TGTGCCAGCAGTTTAGGACTAGCGGGATACAATGAGCAGTTCTTC.

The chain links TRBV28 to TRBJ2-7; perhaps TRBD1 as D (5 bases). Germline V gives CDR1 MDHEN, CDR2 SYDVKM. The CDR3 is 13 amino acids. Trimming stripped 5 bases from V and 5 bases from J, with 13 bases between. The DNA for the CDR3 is TGTGCCAGCAGTGACAGATCCCCGGACGAGCAGTACTTC. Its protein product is CASSDRSPDEQYF. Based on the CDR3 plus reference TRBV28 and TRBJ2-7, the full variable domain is DVKVTQSSRYLVKRTGEKVFLECVQDMDHENMFWYRQDPGLGLRLIYFSYDVKMKEKGDIPEGYSVSREKKERFSLILESASTNQTSMYLCASSDRSPDEQYFGPGTRLTVT.

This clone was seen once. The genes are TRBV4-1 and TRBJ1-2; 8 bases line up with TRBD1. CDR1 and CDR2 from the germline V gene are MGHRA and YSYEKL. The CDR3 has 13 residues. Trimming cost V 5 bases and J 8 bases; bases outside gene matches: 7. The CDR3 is CASSTRGLGGYTF. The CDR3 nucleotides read TGCGCCAGCAGCACCAGGGGGCTAGGCGGCTACACCTTC.

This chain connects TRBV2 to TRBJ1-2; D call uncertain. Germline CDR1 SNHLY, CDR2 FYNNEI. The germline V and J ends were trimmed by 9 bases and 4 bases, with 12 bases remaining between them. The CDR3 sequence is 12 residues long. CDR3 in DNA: TGTGCCAGTGGGGTGGTACTCTATGGCTACACCTTC. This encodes CASGVVLYGYTF.

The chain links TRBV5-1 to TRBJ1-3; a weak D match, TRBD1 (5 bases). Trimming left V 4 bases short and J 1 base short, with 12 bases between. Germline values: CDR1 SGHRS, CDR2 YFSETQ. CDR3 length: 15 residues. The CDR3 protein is CASSLDIGSGNTIYF. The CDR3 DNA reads TGCGCCAGCAGCCTGGACATTGGGTCTGGAAACACCATATATTTT.

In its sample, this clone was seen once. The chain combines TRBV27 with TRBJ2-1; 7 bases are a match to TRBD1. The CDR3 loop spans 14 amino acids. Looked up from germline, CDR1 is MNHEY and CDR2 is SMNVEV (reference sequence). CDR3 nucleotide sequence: TGTGCTTCCAGCAGGGGGACCCGACCCAATGAGCAGTTCTTC. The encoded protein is CASSRGTRPNEQFF.

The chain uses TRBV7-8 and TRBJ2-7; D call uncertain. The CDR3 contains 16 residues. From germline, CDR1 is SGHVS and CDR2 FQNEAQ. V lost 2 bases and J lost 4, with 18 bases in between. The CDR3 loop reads CASSLSSPARGYEQYF. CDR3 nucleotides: TGTGCCAGCAGCTTAAGTTCACCGGCCCGTGGATACGAGCAGTACTTC.

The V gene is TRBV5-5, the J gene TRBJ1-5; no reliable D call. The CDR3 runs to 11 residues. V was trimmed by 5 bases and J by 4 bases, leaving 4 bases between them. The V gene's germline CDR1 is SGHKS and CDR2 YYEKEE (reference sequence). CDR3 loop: CASRLNQPQHF. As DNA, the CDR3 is TGTGCCAGCAGGTTGAATCAGCCCCAGCATTTT.

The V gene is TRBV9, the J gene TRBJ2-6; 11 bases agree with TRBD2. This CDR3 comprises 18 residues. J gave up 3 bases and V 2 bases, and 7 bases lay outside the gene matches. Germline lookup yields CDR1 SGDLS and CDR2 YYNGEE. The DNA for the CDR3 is TGTGCCAGCAGCGTTAACGTAGCGGGAGGGGATGGGGCCAACGTCCTGACTTTC. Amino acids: CASSVNVAGGDGANVLTF. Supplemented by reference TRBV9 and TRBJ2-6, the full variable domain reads DSGVTQTPKHLITATGQRVTLRCSPRSGDLSVYWYQQSLDQGLQFLIQYYNGEERAKGNILERFSAQQFPDLHSELNLSSLELGDSALYFCASSVNVAGGDGANVLTFGAGSRLTVL.

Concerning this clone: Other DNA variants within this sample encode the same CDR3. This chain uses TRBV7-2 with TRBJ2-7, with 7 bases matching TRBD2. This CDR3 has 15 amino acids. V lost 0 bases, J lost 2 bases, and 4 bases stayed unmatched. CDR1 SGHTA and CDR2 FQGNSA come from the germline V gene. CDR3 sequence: CASSLAPAGAYEQYF. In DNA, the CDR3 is TGTGCCAGCAGCTTAGCGCCGGCGGGGGCCTACGAGCAGTACTTC. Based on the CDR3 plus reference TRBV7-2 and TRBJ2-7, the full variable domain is GAGVSQSPSNKVTEKGKDVELRCDPISGHTALYWYRQSLGQGLEFLIYFQGNSAPDKSGLPSDRFSAERTGGSVSTLTIQRTQQEDSAVYLCASSLAPAGAYEQYFGPGTRLTVT.